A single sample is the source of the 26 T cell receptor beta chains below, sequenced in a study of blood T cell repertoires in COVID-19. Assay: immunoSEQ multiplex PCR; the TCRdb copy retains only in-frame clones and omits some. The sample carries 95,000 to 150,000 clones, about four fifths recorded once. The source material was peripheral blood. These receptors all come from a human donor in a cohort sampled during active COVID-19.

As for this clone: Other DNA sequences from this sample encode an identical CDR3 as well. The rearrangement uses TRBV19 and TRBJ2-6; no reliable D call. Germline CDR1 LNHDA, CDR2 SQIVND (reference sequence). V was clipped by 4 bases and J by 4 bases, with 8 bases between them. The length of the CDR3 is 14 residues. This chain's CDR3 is CASSRSSGANVLTF. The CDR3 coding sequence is TGTGCCAGTAGTAGGAGCTCCGGGGCCAACGTCCTGACTTTC. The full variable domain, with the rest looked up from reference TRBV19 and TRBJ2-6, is DGGITQSPKYLFRKEGQNVTLSCEQNLNHDAMYWYRQDPGQGLRLIYYSQIVNDFQKGDIAEGYSVSREKKESFPLTVTSAQKNPTAFYLCASSRSSGANVLTFGAGSRLTVL.

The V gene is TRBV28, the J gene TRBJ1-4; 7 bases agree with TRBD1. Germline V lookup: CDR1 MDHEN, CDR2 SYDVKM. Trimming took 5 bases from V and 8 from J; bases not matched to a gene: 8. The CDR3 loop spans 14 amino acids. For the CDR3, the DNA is TGTGCCAGCAGTCTCACAGGGGCGAGAGAAAAACTGTTTTTT. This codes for CASSLTGAREKLFF.

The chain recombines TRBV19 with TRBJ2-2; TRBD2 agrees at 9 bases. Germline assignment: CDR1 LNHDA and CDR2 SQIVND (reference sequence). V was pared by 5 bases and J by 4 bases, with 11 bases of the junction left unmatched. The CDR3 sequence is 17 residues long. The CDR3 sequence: CASSWLVAGEFTGELFF. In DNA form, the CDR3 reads TGTGCCAGTAGTTGGTTAGTAGCGGGGGAGTTCACCGGGGAGCTGTTTTTT.

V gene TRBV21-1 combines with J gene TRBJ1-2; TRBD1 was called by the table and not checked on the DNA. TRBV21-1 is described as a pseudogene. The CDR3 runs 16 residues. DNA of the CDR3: TGTGCCAGCAGCAACGCTGGAGAAGGGGCTAACTATGGCTACACCTTC. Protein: CASSNAGEGANYGYTF.

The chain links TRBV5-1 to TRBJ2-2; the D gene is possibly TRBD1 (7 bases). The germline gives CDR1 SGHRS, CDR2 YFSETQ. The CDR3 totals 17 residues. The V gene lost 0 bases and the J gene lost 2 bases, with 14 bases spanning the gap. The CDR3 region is CASSLAAGGINTGELFF. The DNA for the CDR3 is TGCGCCAGCAGCTTGGCCGCAGGGGGGATCAACACCGGGGAGCTGTTTTTT.

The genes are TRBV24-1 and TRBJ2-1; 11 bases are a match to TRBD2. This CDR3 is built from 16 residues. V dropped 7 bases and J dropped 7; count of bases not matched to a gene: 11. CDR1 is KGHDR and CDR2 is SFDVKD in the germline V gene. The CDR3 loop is CATSPRLAGKGNEQFF. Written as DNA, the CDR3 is TGTGCCACCAGCCCTAGACTAGCGGGGAAAGGAAATGAGCAGTTCTTC.

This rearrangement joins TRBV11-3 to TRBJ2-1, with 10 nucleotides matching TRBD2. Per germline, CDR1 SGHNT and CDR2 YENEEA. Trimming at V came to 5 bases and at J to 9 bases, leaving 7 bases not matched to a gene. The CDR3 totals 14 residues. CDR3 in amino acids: CASSPGSGGGEQFF. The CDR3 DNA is TGTGCCAGCAGCCCAGGGAGCGGGGGGGGTGAGCAGTTCTTC. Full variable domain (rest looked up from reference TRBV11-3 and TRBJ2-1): EAGVVQSPRYKIIEKKQPVAFWCNPISGHNTLYWYLQNLGQGPELLIRYENEEAVDDSQLPKDRFSAERLKGVDSTLKIQPAELGDSAVYLCASSPGSGGGEQFFGPGTRLTVL.

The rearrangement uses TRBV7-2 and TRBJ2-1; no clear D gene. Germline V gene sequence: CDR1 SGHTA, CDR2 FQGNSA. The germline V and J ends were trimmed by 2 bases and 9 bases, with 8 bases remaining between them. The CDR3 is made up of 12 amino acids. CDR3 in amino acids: CASSLSAAEQFF. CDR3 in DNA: TGTGCCAGCAGCTTAAGCGCAGCTGAGCAGTTCTTC.

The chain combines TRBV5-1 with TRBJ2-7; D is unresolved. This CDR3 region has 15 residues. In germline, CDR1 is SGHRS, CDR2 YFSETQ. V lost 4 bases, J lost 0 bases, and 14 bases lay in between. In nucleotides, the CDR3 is TGCGCCAGCAGCCCCGAGGCTTCCCGCTCCTACGAGCAGTACTTC. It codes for CASSPEASRSYEQYF.

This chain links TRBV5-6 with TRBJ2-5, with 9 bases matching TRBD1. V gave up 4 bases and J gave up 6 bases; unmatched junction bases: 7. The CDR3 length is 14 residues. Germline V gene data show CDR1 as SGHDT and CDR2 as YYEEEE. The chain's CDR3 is CASSRGQGTQTQYF. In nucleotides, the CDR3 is TGTGCCAGCAGCAGGGGACAGGGTACCCAGACCCAGTACTTC.

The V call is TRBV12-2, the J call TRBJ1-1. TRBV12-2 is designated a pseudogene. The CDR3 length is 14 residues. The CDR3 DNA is TGTGCAAGTCGCTTTGGCCATCGGGTCACTGAAGCTTTCTTT. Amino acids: CASRFGHRVTEAFF.

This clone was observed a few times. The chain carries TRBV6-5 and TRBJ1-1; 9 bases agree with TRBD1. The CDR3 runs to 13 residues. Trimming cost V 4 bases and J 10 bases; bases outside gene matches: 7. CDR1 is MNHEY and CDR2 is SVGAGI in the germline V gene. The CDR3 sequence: CASSSTGGGGAFF. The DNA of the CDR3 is TGTGCCAGCAGTTCCACAGGGGGCGGGGGAGCTTTCTTT.

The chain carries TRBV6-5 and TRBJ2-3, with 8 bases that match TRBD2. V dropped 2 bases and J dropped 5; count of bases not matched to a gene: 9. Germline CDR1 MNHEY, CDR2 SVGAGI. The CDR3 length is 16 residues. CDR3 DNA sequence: TGTGCCAGCAGTTACAGGCCAGCGGGGGTGTTAGATACGCAGTATTTT. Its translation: CASSYRPAGVLDTQYF.

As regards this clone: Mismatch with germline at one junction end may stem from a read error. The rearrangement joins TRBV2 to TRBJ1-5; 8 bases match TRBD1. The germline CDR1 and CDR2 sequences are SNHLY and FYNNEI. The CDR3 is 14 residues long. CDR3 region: CVSSGRTGNQPQHF. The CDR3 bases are TGTGTCAGCAGTGGTCGGACAGGGAATCAGCCCCAGCATTTT.

The CDR3 nucleotides are TGTGCCAGCAGCGTAGCTGGACAGGGTTTGAACACTGAAGCTTTCTTT. Translated, it gives CASSVAGQGLNTEAFF. The chain uses TRBV9 and TRBJ1-1; 8 bases agree with TRBD1. The CDR3 is 16 amino acids. The V gene's germline CDR1 is SGDLS and CDR2 YYNGEE. J lost 0 bases, V lost 0 bases, and 4 bases had no gene match.

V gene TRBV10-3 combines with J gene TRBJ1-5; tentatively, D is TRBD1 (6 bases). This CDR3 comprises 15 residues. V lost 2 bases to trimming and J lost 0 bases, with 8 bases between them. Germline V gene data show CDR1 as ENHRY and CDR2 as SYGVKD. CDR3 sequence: CAISEEDSSNQPQHF. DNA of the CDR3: TGTGCCATCAGTGAGGAGGACAGTAGCAATCAGCCCCAGCATTTT.

CDR3 sequence reads: CASSLAPGTPTYEQYF. The CDR3 coding sequence is TGTGCCAGCAGCTTGGCACCCGGGACACCCACCTACGAGCAGTACTTC. This chain links TRBV5-4 with TRBJ2-7, with TRBD1 as a possible D gene (6 bases). V lost 0 bases and J lost 2, with 15 bases in between. Germline V CDR1 and CDR2: SGHNT, YYREEE (reference sequence). The CDR3 is 16 residues long.

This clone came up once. The CDR3 spells CASSENYRPGVFQETQYF. The CDR3 region has the DNA TGTGCCAGCAGTGAAAATTATCGCCCGGGGGTTTTCCAAGAGACCCAGTACTTC. This sequence joins TRBV6-1 and TRBJ2-5; D perhaps matches TRBD2 (6 bases). The V gene's germline CDR1 is MNHNS and CDR2 SASEGT. CDR3 length equals 18 residues. V dropped 2 bases and J dropped 1 base, with 20 bases sitting between them.

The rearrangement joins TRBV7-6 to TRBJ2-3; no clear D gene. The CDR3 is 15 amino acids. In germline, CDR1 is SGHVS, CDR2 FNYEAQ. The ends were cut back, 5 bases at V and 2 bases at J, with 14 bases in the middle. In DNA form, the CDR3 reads TGTGCCAGCAGCCCCTCGGGTCTTTACACAGATACGCAGTATTTT. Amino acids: CASSPSGLYTDTQYF.

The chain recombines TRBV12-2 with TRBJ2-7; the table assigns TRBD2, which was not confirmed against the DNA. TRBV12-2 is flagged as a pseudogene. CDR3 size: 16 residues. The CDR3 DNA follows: TGTGCAAGTCGCCCTAGCGCCGGGACTGCGTATTACGAGCAGTACTTC. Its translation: CASRPSAGTAYYEQYF.

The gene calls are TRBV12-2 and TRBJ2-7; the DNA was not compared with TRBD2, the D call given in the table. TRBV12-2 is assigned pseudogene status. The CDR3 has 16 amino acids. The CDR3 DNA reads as TGTGCAAGTCGGCTTCCCCTAGCGGGGGTCTCCTACGAGCAGTACTTC. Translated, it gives CASRLPLAGVSYEQYF.

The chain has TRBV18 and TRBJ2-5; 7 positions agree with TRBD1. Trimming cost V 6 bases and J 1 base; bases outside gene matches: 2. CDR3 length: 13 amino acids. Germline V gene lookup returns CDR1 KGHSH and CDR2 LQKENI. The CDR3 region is CASSDRAQETQYF. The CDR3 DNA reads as TGTGCCAGCTCCGACAGGGCCCAAGAGACCCAGTACTTC. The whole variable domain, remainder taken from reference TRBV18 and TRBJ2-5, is NAGVMQNPRHLVRRRGQEARLRCSPMKGHSHVYWYRQLPEEGLKFMVYLQKENIIDESGMPKERFSAEFPKEGPSILRIQQVVRGDSAAYFCASSDRAQETQYFGPGTRLLVL.

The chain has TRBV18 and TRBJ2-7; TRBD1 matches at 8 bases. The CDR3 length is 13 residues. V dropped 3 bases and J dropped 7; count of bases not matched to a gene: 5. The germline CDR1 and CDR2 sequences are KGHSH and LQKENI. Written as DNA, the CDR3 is TGTGCCAGCTCACCCGACAGGGGTTGGGAGCAGTACTTC. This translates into CASSPDRGWEQYF.

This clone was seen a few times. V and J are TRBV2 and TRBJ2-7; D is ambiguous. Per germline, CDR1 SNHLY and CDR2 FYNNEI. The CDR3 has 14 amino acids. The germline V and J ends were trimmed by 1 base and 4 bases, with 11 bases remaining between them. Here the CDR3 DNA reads TGTGCCAGCAGTGAAGATCTTAAGCCTTACGAGCAGTACTTC. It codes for CASSEDLKPYEQYF.

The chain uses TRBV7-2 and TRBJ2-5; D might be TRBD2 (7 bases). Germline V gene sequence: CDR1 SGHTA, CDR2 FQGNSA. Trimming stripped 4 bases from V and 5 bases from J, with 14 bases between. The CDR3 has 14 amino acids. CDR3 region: CASSSPKGGETQYF. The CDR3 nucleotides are TGTGCCAGCAGCTCACCCAAGGGGGGGGAGACCCAGTACTTC.

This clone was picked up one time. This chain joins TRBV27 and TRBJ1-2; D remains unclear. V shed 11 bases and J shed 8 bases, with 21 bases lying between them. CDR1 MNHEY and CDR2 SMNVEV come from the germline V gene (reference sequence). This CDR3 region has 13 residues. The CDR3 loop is CAGPRSPFQGYTF. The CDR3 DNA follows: TGTGCCGGCCCCCGGAGCCCTTTTCAGGGCTACACCTTC.